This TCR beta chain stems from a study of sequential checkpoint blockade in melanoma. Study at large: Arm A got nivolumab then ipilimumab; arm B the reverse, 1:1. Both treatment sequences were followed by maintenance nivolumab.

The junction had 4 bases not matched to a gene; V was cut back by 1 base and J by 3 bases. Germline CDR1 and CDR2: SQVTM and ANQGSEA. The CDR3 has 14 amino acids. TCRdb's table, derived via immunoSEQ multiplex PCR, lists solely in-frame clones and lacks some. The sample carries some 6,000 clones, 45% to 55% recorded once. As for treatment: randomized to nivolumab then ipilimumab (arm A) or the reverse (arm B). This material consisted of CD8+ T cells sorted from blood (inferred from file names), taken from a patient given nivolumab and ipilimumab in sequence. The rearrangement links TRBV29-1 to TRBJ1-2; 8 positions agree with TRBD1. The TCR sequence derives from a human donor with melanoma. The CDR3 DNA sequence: TGCAGCGTTGAAGGGCAGGGGGCGTACTATGGCTACACCTTC. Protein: CSVEGQGAYYGYTF.